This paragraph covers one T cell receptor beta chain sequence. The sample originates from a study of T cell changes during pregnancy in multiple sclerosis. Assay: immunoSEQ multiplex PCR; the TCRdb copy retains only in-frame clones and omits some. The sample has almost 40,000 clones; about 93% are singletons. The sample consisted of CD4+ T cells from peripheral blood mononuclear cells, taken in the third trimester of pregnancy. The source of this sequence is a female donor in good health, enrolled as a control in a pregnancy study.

CDR3 region: CASSPAGGQGYEQYF. The CDR3 DNA follows: TGTGCCAGCTCACCAGCAGGCGGACAGGGATACGAGCAGTACTTC. The chain has TRBV18 and TRBJ2-7; 8 bases line up with TRBD1. CDR3 length: 15 amino acids. Trimming took 2 bases from V and 4 from J; bases not matched to a gene: 7. Germline CDR1 and CDR2: KGHSH and LQKENI.